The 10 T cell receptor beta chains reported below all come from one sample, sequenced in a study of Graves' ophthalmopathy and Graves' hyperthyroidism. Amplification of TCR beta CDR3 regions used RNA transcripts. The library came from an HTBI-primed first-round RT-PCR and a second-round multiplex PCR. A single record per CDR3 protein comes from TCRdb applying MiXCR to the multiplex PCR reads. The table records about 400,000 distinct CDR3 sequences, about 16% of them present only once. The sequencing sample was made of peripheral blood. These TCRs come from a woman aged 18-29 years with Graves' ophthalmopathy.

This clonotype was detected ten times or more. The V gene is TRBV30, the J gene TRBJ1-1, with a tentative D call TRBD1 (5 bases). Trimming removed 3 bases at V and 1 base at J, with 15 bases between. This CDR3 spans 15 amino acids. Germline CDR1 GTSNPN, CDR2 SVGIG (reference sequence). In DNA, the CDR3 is TGTGCCTGGAGAATTACGGGGGGAGGGAACACTGAAGCTTTCTTT. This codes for CAWRITGGGNTEAFF.

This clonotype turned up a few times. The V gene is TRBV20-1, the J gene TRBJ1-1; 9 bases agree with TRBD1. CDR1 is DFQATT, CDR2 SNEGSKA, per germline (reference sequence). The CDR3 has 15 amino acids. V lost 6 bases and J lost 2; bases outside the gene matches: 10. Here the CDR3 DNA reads TGCAGTGCGGGCGGACAGGGGTCGGGTAACACTGAAGCTTTCTTT. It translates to CSAGGQGSGNTEAFF.

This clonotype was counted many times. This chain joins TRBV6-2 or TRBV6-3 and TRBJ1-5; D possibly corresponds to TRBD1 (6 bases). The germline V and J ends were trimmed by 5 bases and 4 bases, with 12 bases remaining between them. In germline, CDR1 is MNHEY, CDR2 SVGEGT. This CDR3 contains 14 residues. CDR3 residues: CASSILRGNQPQHF. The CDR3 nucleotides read TGTGCCAGCAGTATCCTCAGGGGAAATCAGCCCCAGCATTTT.

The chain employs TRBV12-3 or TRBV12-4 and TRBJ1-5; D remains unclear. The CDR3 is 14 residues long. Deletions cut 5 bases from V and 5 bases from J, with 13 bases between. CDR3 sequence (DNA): TGTGCCAGCAGTCCCCCTCGACCGGATCAGCCCCAGCATTTT. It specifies CASSPPRPDQPQHF.

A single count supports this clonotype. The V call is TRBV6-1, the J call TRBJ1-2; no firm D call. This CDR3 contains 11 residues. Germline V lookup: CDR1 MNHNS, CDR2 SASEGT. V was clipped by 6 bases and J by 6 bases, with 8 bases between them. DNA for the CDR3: TGTGCCAGCAGGCAGGTGGATGGCTACACCTTC. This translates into CASRQVDGYTF.

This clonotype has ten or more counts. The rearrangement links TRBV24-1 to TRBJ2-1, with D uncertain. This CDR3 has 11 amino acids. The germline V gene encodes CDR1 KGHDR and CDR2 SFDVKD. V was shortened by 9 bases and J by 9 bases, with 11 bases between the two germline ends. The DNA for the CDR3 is TGTGCCACCGGCGAAGTGGCTGAGCAGTTCTTC. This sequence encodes CATGEVAEQFF.

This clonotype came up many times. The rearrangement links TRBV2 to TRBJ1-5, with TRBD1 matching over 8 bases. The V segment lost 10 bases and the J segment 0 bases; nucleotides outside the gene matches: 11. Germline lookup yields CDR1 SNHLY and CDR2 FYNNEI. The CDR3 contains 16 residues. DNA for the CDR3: TGTGCCATTTCCGGGACAGGTATTGATAGCAATCAGCCCCAGCATTTT. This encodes CAISGTGIDSNQPQHF.

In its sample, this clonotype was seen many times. CDR3: CASKITTGSSYEQYF. The CDR3 coding sequence is TGTGCCAGCAAAATCACGACAGGTTCCTCCTACGAGCAGTACTTC. The gene calls are TRBV6-1 and TRBJ2-7, with D possibly matching TRBD1 (6 bases). Deletions cut 7 bases from V and 0 bases from J, with 16 bases between. CDR3 length equals 15 residues. CDR1 MNHNS and CDR2 SASEGT come from the germline V gene.

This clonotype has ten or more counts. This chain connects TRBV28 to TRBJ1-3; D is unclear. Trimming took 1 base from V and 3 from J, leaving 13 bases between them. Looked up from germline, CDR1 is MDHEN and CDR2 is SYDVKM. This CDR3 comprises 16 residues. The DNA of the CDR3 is TGTGCCAGCAGTTTATTGTGGGGAGGTGATGGAAACACCATATATTTT. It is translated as CASSLLWGGDGNTIYF.

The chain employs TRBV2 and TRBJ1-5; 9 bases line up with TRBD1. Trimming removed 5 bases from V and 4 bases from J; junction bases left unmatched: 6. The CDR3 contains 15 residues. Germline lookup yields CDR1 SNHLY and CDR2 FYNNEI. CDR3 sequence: CASSWTGELNQPQHF. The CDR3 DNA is TGTGCCAGCAGTTGGACAGGGGAACTTAATCAGCCCCAGCATTTT. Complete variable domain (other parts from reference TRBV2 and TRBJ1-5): EPEVTQTPSHQVTQMGQEVILRCVPISNHLYFYWYRQILGQKVEFLVSFYNNEISEKSEIFDDQFSVERPDGSNFTLKIRSTKLEDSAMYFCASSWTGELNQPQHFGDGTRLSIL.